Listed below are T cell receptor beta chains from one sample, sequenced in a study of naive and memory T cell subsets. TCRdb re-called the UMI-ligation and nested PCR reads with MiXCR, one entry per CDR3 protein. The sample lists about 85,000 distinct CDR3 sequences; about 12% were seen once. The sample consisted of central memory CD4+ T cells from blood. Receptors were obtained from a human donor in good health. CDR3s include the opening cysteine and the closing phenylalanine or tryptophan. The D gene is left open where the match is weak. Clone size is stated in some rows and not others, as once, few, many or a class when expanded.

- few TRBJ2-6 TRBV12-3/TRBV12-4 TGTGCCAGCAGTTTAGGTGGACTTGGGGCCAACGTCCTGACTTTC CASSLGGLGANVLTF
TRBD1 few TRBJ2-7 TRBV7-9 TGTGCCAGCAGCCTCCGACAGGGGTCGAGCGAGCAGTACTTC CASSLRQGSSEQYF
TRBD1 - TRBJ2-2 TRBV2 TGTGCCAGCCGGAGGAAGACAGGGGGGACCGGGGAGCTGTTTTTT CASRRKTGGTGELFF
- few TRBJ2-2 TRBV2 TGTGCCAGCAGTATGGGGACCAAGAACACCGGGGAGCTGTTTTTT CASSMGTKNTGELFF
TRBD2 many TRBJ2-5 TRBV12-3/TRBV12-4 TGTGCCAGCAGTTTACGGCTAGCGGGAGTGGAGACCCAGTACTTC CASSLRLAGVETQYF
- - TRBJ1-1 TRBV6-5 TGTGCCAGCAGTTACTCACCCGGTCTTGAAGCTTTCTTT CASSYSPGLEAFF
- many TRBJ2-1 TRBV14 TGTGCCAGCAGCCACCAGTCATACAATGAGCAGTTCTTC CASSHQSYNEQFF
- few TRBJ2-7 TRBV6-5 TGTGCCAGCAGTTACGCCTACGAGCAGTACTTC CASSYAYEQYF
- - TRBJ2-2 TRBV5-5 TGTGCCAGCAGCTTGCGGGGGGCGCAAAACACCGGGGAGCTGTTTTTT CASSLRGAQNTGELFF
- - TRBJ2-2 TRBV12-3/TRBV12-4 TGTGCCAGCAGTTTACTGGACACCGGGGAGCTGTTTTTT CASSLLDTGELFF
TRBD2 many TRBJ2-2 TRBV7-9 TGTGCCAGCAGCCCCCGACGGCTAGCGGGAGATTGGACCGGGGAGCTGTTTTTT CASSPRRLAGDWTGELFF
- many TRBJ2-7 TRBV20-1 TGCAGTGCTATACAGGGTAAAGTCCGGTACGAGCAGTACTTC CSAIQGKVRYEQYF
- few TRBJ2-1 TRBV19 TGTGCCAGTAGTATATGGGGCACGGGTGTCAATGAGCAGTTCTTC CASSIWGTGVNEQFF
- few TRBJ2-3 TRBV7-3 TGTGCCAGCAGCCGGACTTCGGATTCGGGGGATACGCAGTATTTT CASSRTSDSGDTQYF
TRBD1 many TRBJ1-2 TRBV6-1 TGTGCCAGCAGTGAGGCAGGGGGCTACGGCTACACCTTC CASSEAGGYGYTF
- few TRBJ2-1 TRBV10-3 TGTGCCATCAGTGAGTCGACGGGATACAATGAGCAGTTCTTC CAISESTGYNEQFF
TRBD2 few TRBJ2-5 TRBV29-1 TGCAGCGTTGAATGGCTGGGACTAGCGGAGACCCAGTACTTC CSVEWLGLAETQYF
TRBD2 many TRBJ2-7 TRBV29-1 TGCAGCGTTGAAGGGGCTAGCGGGAGGCCCTACGAGCAGTACTTC CSVEGASGRPYEQYF
- - TRBJ1-3 TRBV7-2 TGTGCCAGCAGCTTGGGCATCTCTGGAAACACCATATATTTT CASSLGISGNTIYF
- - TRBJ2-7 TRBV18 TGTGCCAGCTCACCTCACCCAGGAGTCGACGAGCAGTACTTC CASSPHPGVDEQYF
- - TRBJ2-2 TRBV27 TGTGCCAGCAGTTTCGCAACGTTAGCGGTTAACACCGGGGAGCTGTTTTTT CASSFATLAVNTGELFF
- - TRBJ1-5 TRBV12-3/TRBV12-4 TGTGCCAGCAGTTTATTGAACCAGCCCCAGCATTTT CASSLLNQPQHF
TRBD2 many TRBJ2-1 TRBV11-3 TGTGCCAGCAGCCTCGGACTAGCGGGAGCATCCTACAATGAGCAGTTCTTC CASSLGLAGASYNEQFF
TRBD2 - TRBJ2-3 TRBV27 TGTGCCAGCAGTTTATCGCCTAGCGGGAGGGTGGATACGCAGTATTTT CASSLSPSGRVDTQYF
- few TRBJ1-1 TRBV10-3 TGTGCCATCAGTGGGGGTGCGGACACTGAAGCTTTCTTT CAISGGADTEAFF
TRBD2 many TRBJ2-1 TRBV6-9 TGTGCCAGCAGGACCCCGAGGACTAGCGGAAGTGAGGGCAATGAGCAGTTCTTC CASRTPRTSGSEGNEQFF
- many TRBJ2-1 TRBV6-2/TRBV6-3 TGTGCCAGCCACGATCCTAGCGACTACAATGAGCAGTTCTTC CASHDPSDYNEQFF
- - TRBJ2-7 TRBV18 TGTGCCAGCTCACCAGGGTACCCCGCCTACGAGCAGTACTTC CASSPGYPAYEQYF
- few TRBJ2-2 TRBV24-1 TGTGCCACCAGTGACACCGGGACTTTCATGACCGGGGAGCTGTTTTTT CATSDTGTFMTGELFF
TRBD1 few TRBJ2-3 TRBV19 TGTGCCAGTAGTTCCAGACAGGGGAAGGCAGATACGCAGTATTTT CASSSRQGKADTQYF
TRBD1 - TRBJ2-2 TRBV7-9 TGTGCCAGCAGCCGTGACAGGGCTGGCACCGGGGAGCTGTTTTTT CASSRDRAGTGELFF
TRBD2 - TRBJ2-1 TRBV7-2 TGTGCCAGCAGCGTAAGGACTAGCGGGAGAGGGAATGAGCAGTTCTTC CASSVRTSGRGNEQFF
- - TRBJ1-4 TRBV12-3/TRBV12-4 TGTGCCAGCAGTTTAGCCTCCGGGGGCCTTGAGAATGAAAAACTGTTTTTT CASSLASGGLENEKLFF
TRBD2 - TRBJ2-3 TRBV2 TGTGCCAGCAGCGGGCTGGGGACTAGCGGCACAGATACGCAGTATTTT CASSGLGTSGTDTQYF
- few TRBJ2-5 TRBV20-1 TGCAGTGCCGATATTACTTCTGAGACCCAGTACTTC CSADITSETQYF
TRBD2 - TRBJ2-3 TRBV20-1 TGCAGTGCTAGTGGTCTAGCGGACTACACAGATACGCAGTATTTT CSASGLADYTDTQYF
- - TRBJ2-2 TRBV29-1 TGCAGCGCCCGAGGGGGGGCGAACACCGGGGAGCTGTTTTTT CSARGGANTGELFF
TRBD1 many TRBJ2-3 TRBV7-9 TGTGCCAGCACCCCGGGACAGGGTCATACAGATACGCAGTATTTT CASTPGQGHTDTQYF
TRBD1 few TRBJ1-3 TRBV11-2 TGTGCCAGCAGCTTGACAGGGGGCTACTCTGGAAACACCATATATTTT CASSLTGGYSGNTIYF
TRBD2 - TRBJ2-1 TRBV18 TGTGCCAGCTCACCGGGGACTAGCGGTGAGCAGTTCTTC CASSPGTSGEQFF
- - TRBJ2-7 TRBV11-2 TGTGCCAGCAGCTTAGGTGTACCGCGAGGCGAGCAGTACTTC CASSLGVPRGEQYF
TRBD1 many TRBJ1-5 TRBV19 TGTGCCATTGGAGGAAGGGACAGAAATCAGCCCCAGCATTTT CAIGGRDRNQPQHF
- few TRBJ2-3 TRBV7-2 TGTGCCAGCAGCTCCCCCACCGGGACGATCACAGATACGCAGTATTTT CASSSPTGTITDTQYF
- - TRBJ2-7 TRBV3-1 TGTGCCAGCAGCCAGAGGGCCGAGCAGTACTTC CASSQRAEQYF
TRBD2 - TRBJ2-7 TRBV5-8 TGTGCCAGCAGCTTGGCTGCTAGCGGGAGGCCCATCTACGAGCAGTACTTC CASSLAASGRPIYEQYF
- - TRBJ2-2 TRBV28 TGTGCCAGCAGCCCTGCCCCGGGACTCTGGGGATCGAACACCGGGGAGCTGTTTTTT CASSPAPGLWGSNTGELFF
- many TRBJ2-7 TRBV2 TGTGCCAGCAGTGAATGGCATACCTACGAGCAGTACTTC CASSEWHTYEQYF